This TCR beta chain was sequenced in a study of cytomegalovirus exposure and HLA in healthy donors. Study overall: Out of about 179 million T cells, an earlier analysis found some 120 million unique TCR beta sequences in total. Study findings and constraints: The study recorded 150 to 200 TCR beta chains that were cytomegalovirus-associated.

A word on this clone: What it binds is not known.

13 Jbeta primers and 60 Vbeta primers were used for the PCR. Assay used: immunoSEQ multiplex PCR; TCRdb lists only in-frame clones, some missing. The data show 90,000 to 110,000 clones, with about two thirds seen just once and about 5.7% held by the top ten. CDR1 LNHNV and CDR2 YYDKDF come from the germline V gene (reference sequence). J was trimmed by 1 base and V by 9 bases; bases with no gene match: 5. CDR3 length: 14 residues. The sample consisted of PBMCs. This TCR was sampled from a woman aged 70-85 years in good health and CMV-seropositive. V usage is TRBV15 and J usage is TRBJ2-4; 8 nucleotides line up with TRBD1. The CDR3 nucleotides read TGTGCCACTCAGGGACAGGCGGCCAAAAACATTCAGTACTTC. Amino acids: CATQGQAAKNIQYF. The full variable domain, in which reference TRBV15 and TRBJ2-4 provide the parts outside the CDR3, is DAMVIQNPRYQVTQFGKPVTLSCSQTLNHNVMYWYQQKSSQAPKLLFHYYDKDFNNEADTPDNFQSRRPNTSFCFLDIRSPGLGDTAMYLCATQGQAAKNIQYFGAGTRLSVL.